The 5 T cell receptor beta chains below were found in one sample sequenced in a study of blood T cell repertoires in COVID-19. TCRdb keeps only in-frame clones here, not all; method: immunoSEQ multiplex PCR. The data show around 100,000 clones, around 87% seen once. Sequenced: peripheral blood. These receptor sequences come from a human donor with acute or convalescent COVID-19. The donor label of this sample is uncertain.

The chain carries TRBV14 and TRBJ2-2; a possible D gene is TRBD2 (5 bases). The CDR3 loop spans 16 amino acids. From germline, CDR1 is SGHDN and CDR2 FVKESK. Deletions cut 1 base from V and 0 bases from J, with 9 bases between. DNA for the CDR3: TGTGCCAGCAGCCAAGCCCGGGGAGCGAACACCGGGGAGCTGTTTTTT. Residues: CASSQARGANTGELFF.

The V call is TRBV13, the J call TRBJ2-5; TRBD2 matches 8 bases. Germline V lookup: CDR1 PRHDT, CDR2 FYEKMQ (reference sequence). Trimming at V came to 0 bases and at J to 5 bases, leaving 8 bases not matched to a gene. The CDR3 length is 16 residues. The chain's CDR3 is CASSLGFGGGLETQYF. In DNA, the CDR3 is TGTGCCAGCAGCTTAGGTTTCGGGGGGGGGTTGGAGACCCAGTACTTC.

V usage is TRBV14 and J usage is TRBJ2-5; D possibly corresponds to TRBD2 (5 bases). CDR1 and CDR2 from the germline V gene are SGHDN and FVKESK. There are 16 residues in the CDR3. V dropped 0 bases and J dropped 4 bases, with 15 bases sitting between them. CDR3 protein: CASSQEWRSNLETQYF. CDR3 coding DNA: TGTGCCAGCAGCCAAGAGTGGAGGTCCAATTTAGAGACCCAGTACTTC.

The chain combines TRBV5-1 with TRBJ2-5, with TRBD2 matching over 11 bases. The CDR3 spans 14 residues. CDR1 and CDR2 (germline): SGHRS, YFSETQ. J lost 5 bases, V lost 7 bases, and 7 bases had no gene match. Here the CDR3 DNA reads TGCGCCAGCGGACCACTAGCGGGGGTCGAGACCCAGTACTTC. It codes for CASGPLAGVETQYF.

This clone has just a few counts. The chain uses TRBV12-3 or TRBV12-4 and TRBJ1-5; 7 bases are shared with TRBD1. The J segment lost 4 bases and the V segment lost 8 bases, leaving 5 bases of the junction unmatched. This CDR3 region has 13 residues. The CDR3 spells CASCRGWNQPQHF. Written as DNA, the CDR3 is TGTGCCAGCTGCAGGGGGTGGAATCAGCCCCAGCATTTT.